This T cell receptor (beta chain) originates from a study of OX40 agonist ivuxolimab in advanced cancers. V shed 2 bases and J shed 7 bases, with 11 bases lying between them. CDR3 size: 13 residues. The V gene's germline CDR1 is MNHNS and CDR2 SASEGT. Sequenced by immunoSEQ multiplex PCR; TCRdb stores in-frame clones only, minus some. The sample carries tens of thousands of clones, roughly nine tenths recorded once. The sequence derives from an adult with an advanced solid tumor such as melanoma, head and neck, liver or kidney cancer. Sequenced here: CD4+ or CD8+ T cells sorted from blood, sampled in a trial of the OX40 agonist ivuxolimab. This rearrangement joins TRBV6-1 to TRBJ1-1, with TRBD1 as a possible D gene (6 bases). The CDR3 bases are TGTGCCAGCAGTGAATGGGGACACGTTGAAGCTTTCTTT. Encoded protein: CASSEWGHVEAFF.